This note documents a single T cell receptor (beta chain) sequence. Its target is unknown. This specimen comes from a study of OX40 agonist ivuxolimab in advanced cancers. Study results and caveats: With doses of 0.1-3.0 mg/kg, partial responders showed among the lowest clonal expansion.

Germline CDR1 MNHEY, CDR2 SVGAGI. This CDR3 has 13 amino acids. V lost 7 bases, J lost 8 bases, and 14 bases lay in between. Data came from immunoSEQ multiplex PCR; TCRdb stores just in-frame clones and leaves some out. Of around 70,000 clones detected, around 83% appear once; the ten largest clones hold 0.9% to 1.4%. The chain employs TRBV6-5 and TRBJ2-2; D might be TRBD1 (5 bases). The sample in question was CD4+ or CD8+ T cells sorted from blood, obtained in a trial of the OX40 agonist ivuxolimab. The clonotype was recovered from an adult with an advanced solid tumor such as melanoma, head and neck, liver or kidney cancer. The CDR3, as DNA: TGTGCCAGCACCTCACAAGGGGCGGGGGAGCTGTTTTTT. The encoded protein is CASTSQGAGELFF.